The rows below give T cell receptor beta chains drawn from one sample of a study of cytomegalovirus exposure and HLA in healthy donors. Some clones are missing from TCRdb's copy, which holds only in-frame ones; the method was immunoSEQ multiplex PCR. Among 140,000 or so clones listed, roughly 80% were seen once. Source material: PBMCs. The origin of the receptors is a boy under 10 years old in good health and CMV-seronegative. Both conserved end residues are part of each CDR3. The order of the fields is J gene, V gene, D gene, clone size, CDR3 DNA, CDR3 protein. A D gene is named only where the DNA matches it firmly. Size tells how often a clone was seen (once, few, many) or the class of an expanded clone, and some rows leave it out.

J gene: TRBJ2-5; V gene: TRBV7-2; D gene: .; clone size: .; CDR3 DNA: TGTGCCAGCAGCTTGGGCGTTCGGGTGTGGCGGGCACAAGAGACCCAGTACTTC; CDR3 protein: CASSLGVRVWRAQETQYF
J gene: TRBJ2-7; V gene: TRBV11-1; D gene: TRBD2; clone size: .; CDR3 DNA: TGTGCCAGCAGCCTGCGGGGGATCTCCTACGAGCAGTACTTC; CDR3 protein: CASSLRGISYEQYF
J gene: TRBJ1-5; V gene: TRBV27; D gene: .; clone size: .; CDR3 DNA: TGTGCCAGCAGTTTGTGGGGACACCCCCGGGGGCCCCAGCATTTT; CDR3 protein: CASSLWGHPRGPQHF
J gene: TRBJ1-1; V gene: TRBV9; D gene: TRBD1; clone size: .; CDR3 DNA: TGTGCCAGCAGCACCTCAGGGGGCTCCAGGACTGAAGCTTTCTTT; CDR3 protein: CASSTSGGSRTEAFF
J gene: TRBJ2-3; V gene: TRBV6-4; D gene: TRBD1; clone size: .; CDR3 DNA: TGTGCCAGCAGTGATAGTGCACAGGGGGTCACAGATACGCAGTATTTT; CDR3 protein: CASSDSAQGVTDTQYF
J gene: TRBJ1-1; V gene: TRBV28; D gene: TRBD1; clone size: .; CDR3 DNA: TGTGCCAGCCCGCAGGGGGGAAGGGACACTGAAGCTTTCTTT; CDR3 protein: CASPQGGRDTEAFF
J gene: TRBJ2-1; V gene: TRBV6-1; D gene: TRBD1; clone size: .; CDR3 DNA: TGTGCCAGCAGCGGTTGGGACAGCTCCTACAATGAGCAGTTCTTC; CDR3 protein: CASSGWDSSYNEQFF
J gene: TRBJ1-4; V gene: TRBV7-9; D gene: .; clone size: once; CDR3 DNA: TGTGCCAGCACGCCTGTGGGGCTTAATGGTGAAAAACTGTTTTTT; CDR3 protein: CASTPVGLNGEKLFF
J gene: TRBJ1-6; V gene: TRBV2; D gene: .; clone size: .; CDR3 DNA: TGTGCCAGCATCCCAGACCGGAGCTCCTATAATTCACCCCTCCACTTT; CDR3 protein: CASIPDRSSYNSPLHF
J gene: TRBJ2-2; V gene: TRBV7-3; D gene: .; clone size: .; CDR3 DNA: TGTGCCAGCAGCCCAACTAATAGCGCGACCGGGGAGCTGTTTTTT; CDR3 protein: CASSPTNSATGELFF
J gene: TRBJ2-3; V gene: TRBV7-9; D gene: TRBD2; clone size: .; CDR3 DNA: TGTGCCAGCAGCCCGCTAGCGGGGGGGGCGGGAGATACGCAGTATTTT; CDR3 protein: CASSPLAGGAGDTQYF
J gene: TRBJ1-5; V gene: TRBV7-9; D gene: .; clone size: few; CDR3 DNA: TGTTCCAGCAGCCCCGAAGGGGGGGGTTATAGCAATCAGCCCCAGCATTTT; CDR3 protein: CSSSPEGGGYSNQPQHF
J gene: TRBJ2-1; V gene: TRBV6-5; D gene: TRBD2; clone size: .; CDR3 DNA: TGTGCCAGCAGTTATCTGGTAGCGGGAGCAGTGAATGAGCAGTTCTTC; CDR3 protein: CASSYLVAGAVNEQFF
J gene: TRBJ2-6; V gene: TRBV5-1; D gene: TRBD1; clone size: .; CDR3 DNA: TGCGCCAGCAGCTTGCTGCCCGGGACAGGGCACTCTGGGGCCAACGTCCTGACTTTC; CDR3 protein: CASSLLPGTGHSGANVLTF
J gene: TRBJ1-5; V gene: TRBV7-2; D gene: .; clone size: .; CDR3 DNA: TGTGCCAGCAGCTCGGGGTTGCATCAGCCCCAGCATTTT; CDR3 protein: CASSSGLHQPQHF
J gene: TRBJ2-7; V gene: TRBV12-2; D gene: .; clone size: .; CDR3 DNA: TGTGCAAGTCGCGGAGACCCCGGGACACCTTACGAGCAGTACTTC; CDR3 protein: CASRGDPGTPYEQYF
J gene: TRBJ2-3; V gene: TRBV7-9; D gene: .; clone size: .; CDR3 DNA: TGTGCCAGCAGCTTAAGGGACACACGGGCAGATACGCAGTATTTT; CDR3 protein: CASSLRDTRADTQYF
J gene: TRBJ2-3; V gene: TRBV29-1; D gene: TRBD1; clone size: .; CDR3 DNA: TGCAGCGTTGGACAGGGAACAGATACGCAGTATTTT; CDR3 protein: CSVGQGTDTQYF
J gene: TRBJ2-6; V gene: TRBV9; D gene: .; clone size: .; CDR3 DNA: TGTGCCAGCAGCGTAGCAACTGGCGGACACTCTGGGGCCAACGTCCTGACTTTC; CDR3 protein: CASSVATGGHSGANVLTF
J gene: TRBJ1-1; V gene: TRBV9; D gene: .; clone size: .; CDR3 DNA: TGTGCCAGCAGCGCCGCCGCAGGGGTGACTGAAGCTTTCTTT; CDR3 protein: CASSAAAGVTEAFF
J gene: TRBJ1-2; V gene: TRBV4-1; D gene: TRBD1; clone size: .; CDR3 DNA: TGCGCCAGCAGCCAAGAGTTCGACAGGGGGGATAGGGACTATGGCTACACCTTC; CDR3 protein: CASSQEFDRGDRDYGYTF
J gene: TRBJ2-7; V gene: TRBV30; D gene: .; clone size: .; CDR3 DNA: TGTGCCTGGAGTGTAAGTGCGGAGCAGTACTTC; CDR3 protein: CAWSVSAEQYF
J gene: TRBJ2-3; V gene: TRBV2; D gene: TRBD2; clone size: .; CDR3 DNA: TGTGCCAGCAGTCGCGGACTAGCGGCCACAGATACGCAGTATTTT; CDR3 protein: CASSRGLAATDTQYF
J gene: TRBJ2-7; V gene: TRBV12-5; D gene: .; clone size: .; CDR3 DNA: TGTGCTAGTGGGAAGGGGGTTGAGGTCTACGAGCAGTACTTC; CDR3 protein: CASGKGVEVYEQYF
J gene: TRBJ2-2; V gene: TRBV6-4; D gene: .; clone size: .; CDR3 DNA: TGTGCCAGCAGTCGGGGAACGGAAGGTACCGGGGAGCTGTTTTTT; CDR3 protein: CASSRGTEGTGELFF
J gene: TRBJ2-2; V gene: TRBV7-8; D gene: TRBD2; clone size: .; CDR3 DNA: TGTGCCAGCAGCTCAAAACTCTCTAGCGGGGGTTTGTACGCCGGGGAGCTGTTTTTT; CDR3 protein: CASSSKLSSGGLYAGELFF
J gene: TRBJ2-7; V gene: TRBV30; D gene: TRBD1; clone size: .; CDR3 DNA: TGTGCCTGGAGCGACATCGGGACAGGGGTCAGGGTGCAGTACTTC; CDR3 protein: CAWSDIGTGVRVQYF
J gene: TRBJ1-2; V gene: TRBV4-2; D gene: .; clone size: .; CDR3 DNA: TGTGCCAGCAGCACGGCGGGAGGCTACACCTTC; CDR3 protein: CASSTAGGYTF
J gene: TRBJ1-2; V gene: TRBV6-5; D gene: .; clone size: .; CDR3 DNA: TGTGCCAGCAGTTACTGGGAGGGCTCTAACTATGGCTACACCTTC; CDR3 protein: CASSYWEGSNYGYTF
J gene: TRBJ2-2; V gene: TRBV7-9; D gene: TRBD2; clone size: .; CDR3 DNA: TGTGCCAGCAGCTCCCTCAGCGGGGGCGCGAACACCGGGGAGCTGTTTTTT; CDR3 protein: CASSSLSGGANTGELFF
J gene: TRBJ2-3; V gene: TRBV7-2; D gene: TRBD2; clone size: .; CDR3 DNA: TGTGCCAGCAGCTCACTAGCGGGGGCCCTTAGCACAGATACGCAGTATTTT; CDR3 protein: CASSSLAGALSTDTQYF
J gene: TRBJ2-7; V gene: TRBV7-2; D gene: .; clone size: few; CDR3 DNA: TGTGCCAGCAGCTTAGGGGGTAGCGTAGGTTACGAGCAGTACTTC; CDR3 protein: CASSLGGSVGYEQYF
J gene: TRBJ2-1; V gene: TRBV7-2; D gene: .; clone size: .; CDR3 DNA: TGTGCCAGCAGCTTGGCAGGGTATGAGCAGTTCTTC; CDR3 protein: CASSLAGYEQFF
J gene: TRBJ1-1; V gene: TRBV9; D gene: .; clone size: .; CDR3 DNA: TGTGCCAGCAGCCGCGAGATGAACACTGAAGCTTTCTTT; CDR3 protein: CASSREMNTEAFF
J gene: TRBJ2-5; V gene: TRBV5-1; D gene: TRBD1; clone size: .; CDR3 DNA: TGCGCCAGCAGCCCTGGACAGGGGGCCGGGGAGACCCAGTACTTC; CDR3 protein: CASSPGQGAGETQYF
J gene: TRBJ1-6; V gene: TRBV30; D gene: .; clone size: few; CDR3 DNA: TGTGCCGGGGGGGGGAATTCACCCCTCCACTTT; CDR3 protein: CAGGGNSPLHF
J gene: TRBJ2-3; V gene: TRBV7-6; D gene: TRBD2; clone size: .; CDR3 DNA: TGTGCCAGCTCACGGGCCGGTTGGGGACTAGCGGGCACAGATACGCAGTATTTT; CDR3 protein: CASSRAGWGLAGTDTQYF